One and the same sample provided the 4 T cell receptor beta chains below, sequenced in a study of technical replicates of blood from four donors. The method was immunoSEQ multiplex PCR; TCRdb's version includes in-frame clones alone and lacks a portion of them. Of 45,000 to 55,000 clones listed, around 94% are singletons. The source material was T cells isolated from PBMCs. The receptor source for this set is a human donor in good health.

This clone appeared once. The CDR3 DNA follows: TGCAGCGTTGAAGATCGTGAGGGGGAGAACACTGAAGCTTTCTTT. Encoded protein: CSVEDREGENTEAFF. The rearrangement joins TRBV29-1 to TRBJ1-1; maybe TRBD1 (6 bases). CDR1 is SQVTM, CDR2 ANQGSEA, per germline. V was pared by 0 bases and J by 1 base, with 12 bases between. This CDR3 spans 15 amino acids.

The chain is built from TRBV5-1 and TRBJ1-5, with 9 bases identical to TRBD1. Germline V lookup: CDR1 SGHRS, CDR2 YFSETQ. Unmatched junction bases numbered 5, after V lost 4 bases and J lost 3 bases. The CDR3 runs to 15 residues. This CDR3 is CASSPGTGFNQPQHF. Here the CDR3 DNA reads TGCGCCAGCAGCCCCGGGACAGGGTTCAATCAGCCCCAGCATTTT.

In this sample, this clone turned up once. The chain recombines TRBV7-8 with TRBJ1-3; 8 nucleotides agree with TRBD1. Losses at the gene ends were 5 bases for V and 3 bases for J; bases not matched to a gene: 15. Germline V lookup: CDR1 SGHVS, CDR2 FQNEAQ. The CDR3 sequence is 18 residues long. For the CDR3, the DNA is TGTGCCAGCAGCGCCACGAGGCAGGGGGCAGGGGTTGGAAACACCATATATTTT. It encodes CASSATRQGAGVGNTIYF. The variable domain in full, completed from reference TRBV7-8 and TRBJ1-3, reads GAGVSQSPRYKVAKRGQDVALRCDPISGHVSLFWYQQALGQGPEFLTYFQNEAQLDKSGLPSDRFFAERPEGSVSTLKIQRTQQEDSAVYLCASSATRQGAGVGNTIYFGEGSWLTVV.

The chain combines TRBV7-2 with TRBJ2-3; D not certain. The CDR3 spans 12 residues. The germline CDR1 and CDR2 sequences are SGHTA and FQGNSA. The V end was cut by 5 bases, the J end by 3 bases, with 6 bases between. The CDR3 sequence: CASSEETDTQYF. The CDR3 coding sequence is TGTGCCAGCAGCGAAGAGACAGATACGCAGTATTTT.